This TCR beta chain was captured in a study of blood T cell repertoires in COVID-19 (dated by TCRdb to about 2020). About the study as a whole: Collaborator samples came from the United States, Italy and Spain and covered acute and convalescent phases of COVID-19. The sample metadata nearly always contained a de-identified subject ID, COVID-19 status, age in years and sex. Samples were obtained from the ongoing ImmuneRACE study (first 160 participants) and from 950 to 1,500 subjects provided by 6 global collaborators. The prospective study material was composed of cDNA or gDNA derived from T cells, B-cell-depleted T cells, or PBMCs. Where available, HLA class I and class II types were obtained from metadata supplied by the sample provider rather than from assay-based typing. Subjects who had been exposed to COVID-19, were actively infected with it, or had recovered from it provided the deeply sampled blood TCRbeta repertoires that made up the dataset. The repertoires were released in a freely available public database intended as a resource for research on the immune response to SARS-CoV-2. What the study reported, not specific to this receptor: The quantity of clinical and demographic metadata differed by source and by participant and was supplied without curation.

The CDR3 starts with the cysteine, ends with the phenylalanine, and has 16 residues. Left in the record is the CDR3 DNA by itself, 48 bases read in frame from the first base. Based on the germline V gene, the CDR1 and CDR2 sequences are MDHEN and SYDVKM. Trimming accounts for 3 bases at V and 8 bases at J, while the number of junction bases matched to no gene is 10. Enrolling through a virtual design, the prospective study's participants ranged in age from roughly 18 to 95 years and lived across more than 20 United States geographic areas. Cohort assignment in the prospective study relied on participant-reported clinical history from a screening survey and a study questionnaire. Exposed participants had been in contact, within 2 weeks of entering the study, with a person who had a PCR-confirmed or clinician-diagnosed case of COVID-19. Each participant in the prospective study had whole blood, serum and a nasopharyngeal or oropharyngeal swab collected by mobile phlebotomists. Additional blood draws and questionnaires over an approximately two-month period could optionally be provided by prospective study participants. Before DNA extraction, prospective study blood samples were shipped either frozen or at room temperature.

TCRbeta CDR3 regions were amplified from genomic DNA by means of the immunoSEQ Assay, a bias-controlled multiplex PCR. Regarding the original processing steps: The number of nucleated cells in each sample was estimated by amplification of reference gene primers within the assay. To quantify the absolute abundance of each unique TCRbeta CDR3 rearrangement, sequence reads were collapsed and filtered. For each sample, productive Simpson clonality was calculated by taking the square root of Simpson's diversity index across productive rearrangements. This immuneACCESS table, as held by TCRdb, lists in-frame sequences with V and J called but not all clones. Of the missing ones, under half trace to an unresolved V gene in checked studies; the others have no known cause. V and J calls and clone size are those listed in that table; D and trimming were worked out from the DNA. The sample profile shows about 350,000 clones; roughly 90% of them were found once. Around 0.92% of the sample is in the top ten clones.

About this clone: Its recognized antigen is unknown. Qualities for individual bases were not recorded, and no much larger clone is one base off.

The receptor chain draws on TRBV28 and TRBJ1-4, with TRBD1 matching 9 junction bases. Sequences were obtained from PBMCs or T cells enriched from blood (not recorded which). This clonotype originated in a woman aged 30 to 39 who had been exposed to COVID-19. The CDR3 reads CASSLRGTGTEEKLFF. The DNA reads TGTGCCAGCAGTTTGCGCGGGACAGGGACGGAGGAAAAACTGTTTTTT.